The present T cell receptor beta chain was sequenced within a study of vaccination effects on CD4 cells after COVID-19. Study context: The ViraFEST assay expanded antigen-specific CD4+ T cells with viral peptide pools before sequencing.

CD4+ T cell isolation took place after 10 days of culture. The person's infection with SARS-CoV-2, confirmed by PCR, took place between March and December 2020. Participants were given two doses of BNT162b2 or mRNA-1273 vaccine. There are 15 residues in the CDR3. Of note for this clone: Its antigen is as yet unknown.

Sequenced by immunoSEQ multiplex PCR; TCRdb stores in-frame clones only, minus some. Of about 44,000 clones in the sample, approximately 82% were seen once. This specimen was CD4+ T cells from PBMCs cultured without peptide, taken after COVID-19 vaccination. This rearrangement joins TRBV21-1 to TRBJ2-7. TRBV21-1 has pseudogene status. The TCR sequence derives from a human donor who had a prior SARS-CoV-2 infection. The CDR3 DNA reads as TGTGCCAGCAGCAAGTGCGATAGGCCCCCGATGGTCCCGTACTTC. Protein product: CASSKCDRPPMVPYF.